This T cell receptor (beta chain) was observed in a study of blood T cell repertoires in COVID-19. Profiled with immunoSEQ multiplex PCR; TCRdb holds only in-frame clones, not every one. The sample holds some 140,000 clones, roughly 76% seen once. Notes on this clone: At one of its ends the junction is not consistent with the germline gene, which may arise from a read error.

Sequenced input: peripheral blood. The receptor's source is a man older than 75 with acute or convalescent COVID-19.

The chain's CDR3 is CASSEADSYAEAFF. The CDR3 DNA is TGTGCCAGCAGCGAAGCGGACAGCTACGCTGAAGCTTTCTTT. V usage is TRBV6-1 and J usage is TRBJ1-1; a weak D match, TRBD1 (6 bases). The CDR3 covers 14 residues. The germline CDR1 and CDR2 sequences are MNHNS and SASEGT.